This TCR beta chain appears in the sequencing data of a study of cytomegalovirus exposure and HLA in healthy donors. The PCR contained 60 Vbeta and 13 Jbeta primers. TCRdb's table, derived via immunoSEQ multiplex PCR, lists solely in-frame clones and lacks some. The sample has 85,000 to 130,000 clones; under 80% are singletons. This clone was detected only once. The ends lost 0 bases at V and 7 bases at J; junction bases unmatched: 4. Germline loops: CDR1 LGHNA, CDR2 YSLEER. This CDR3 region has 14 residues. Source material: PBMCs. This sequence originates from a woman aged 18 to 35 in good health and CMV-seropositive. This chain connects TRBV4-3 to TRBJ2-5; 8 nucleotides align to TRBD1. The CDR3 protein is CASSQETGAGTQYF. The CDR3 DNA sequence: TGCGCCAGCAGCCAAGAGACAGGGGCAGGGACCCAGTACTTC.